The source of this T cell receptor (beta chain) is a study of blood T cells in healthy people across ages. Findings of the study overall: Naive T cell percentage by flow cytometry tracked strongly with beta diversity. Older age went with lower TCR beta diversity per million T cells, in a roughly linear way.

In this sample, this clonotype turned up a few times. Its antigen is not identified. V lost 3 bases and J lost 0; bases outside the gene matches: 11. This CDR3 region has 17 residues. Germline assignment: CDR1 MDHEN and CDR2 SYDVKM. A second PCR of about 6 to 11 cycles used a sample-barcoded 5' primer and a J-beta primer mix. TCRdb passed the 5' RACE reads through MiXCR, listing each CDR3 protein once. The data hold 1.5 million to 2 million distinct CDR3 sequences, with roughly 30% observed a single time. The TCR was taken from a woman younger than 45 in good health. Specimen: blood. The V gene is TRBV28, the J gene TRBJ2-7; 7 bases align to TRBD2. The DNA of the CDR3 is TGTGCCAGCAGTTTGTTCCCCGGGGAGGGAAACTCCTACGAGCAGTACTTC. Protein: CASSLFPGEGNSYEQYF.